These T cell receptor beta chains were read from a single sample in a study of control samples from healthy donors and cancer patients. TCRdb's copy holds only in-frame clones and misses some; the assay was immunoSEQ multiplex PCR. Among roughly 100,000 clones listed, under 90% were seen once. The specimen was blood. The source of these receptors is a woman aged 50 to 60 in good health. The CDR3 runs from the conserved cysteine through the conserved F or W. Fields, in order: V gene, clone size, J gene, D gene, CDR3 DNA, CDR3 protein. A D gene is named only where the DNA matches it firmly. Clone size is given for some rows only: seen once, a few or many times, or a class if the clone is expanded.

V: TRBV7-9; size: -; J: TRBJ2-5; D: -; DNA: TGTGCCAGCAGCTCTTCTAGGGAACAAGAGACCCAGTACTTC; CDR3: CASSSSREQETQYF
V: TRBV6-2/TRBV6-3; size: -; J: TRBJ1-5; D: -; DNA: TGTGCCAGCAGTTACCAGGGTAATCAGCCCCAGCATTTT; CDR3: CASSYQGNQPQHF
V: TRBV28; size: -; J: TRBJ2-5; D: TRBD2; DNA: TGTGCCAGCAGTGACTTTTGGAGCGGGGGGGCAGAGACCCAGTACTTC; CDR3: CASSDFWSGGAETQYF
V: TRBV6-5; size: -; J: TRBJ2-3; D: -; DNA: TGTGCCAGCAGTTCCCGGATATCTAGCACAGATACGCAGTATTTT; CDR3: CASSSRISSTDTQYF
V: TRBV5-4; size: once; J: TRBJ2-1; D: -; DNA: TGTGCCAGCAGCTTGGAAACTAAGGTCGATGAGCAGTTCTTC; CDR3: CASSLETKVDEQFF
V: TRBV30; size: -; J: TRBJ2-2; D: -; DNA: TGTGCCTGGAGTATGACAGCCACCGGGGAGCTGTTTTTT; CDR3: CAWSMTATGELFF
V: TRBV6-2/TRBV6-3; size: -; J: TRBJ1-4; D: -; DNA: TGTGCCAGCAGTGCCCGACGGACAATTAATGAAAAACTGTTTTTT; CDR3: CASSARRTINEKLFF
V: TRBV19; size: -; J: TRBJ2-1; D: TRBD1; DNA: TGTGCCAGTAGTAACAGGGGGGCCTACAATGAGCAGTTCTTC; CDR3: CASSNRGAYNEQFF
V: TRBV3-1/TRBV3-2; size: -; J: TRBJ2-7; D: -; DNA: TGTGCCAGCAGCCAAAGTGGGGGGCCGTACTTC; CDR3: CASSQSGGPYF
V: TRBV2; size: -; J: TRBJ1-1; D: TRBD1; DNA: TGTGCCAGCAGTGAGGGGACAGGGAGGAAGATGAACACTGAAGCTTTCTTT; CDR3: CASSEGTGRKMNTEAFF
V: TRBV21-1; size: -; J: TRBJ1-4; D: -; DNA: TGTGCCAGCACCCCTTTGAACGGGGGGCGCCCTGAAAAACTGTTTTTT; CDR3: CASTPLNGGRPEKLFF
V: TRBV14; size: -; J: TRBJ2-7; D: TRBD2; DNA: TGTGCCAGCAGCCAAGTTGGCGGGGGGTTCTCCTACGAGCAGTACTTC; CDR3: CASSQVGGGFSYEQYF
V: TRBV5-1; size: -; J: TRBJ1-3; D: -; DNA: TGCGCCAGCAGCTTGGGACCCCAACGGGTGTCTCCTGGAAACACCATATATTTT; CDR3: CASSLGPQRVSPGNTIYF
V: TRBV7-2; size: -; J: TRBJ2-1; D: TRBD2; DNA: TGTGCCAGCAGCCCTCTAGCGGGAATCTACAATGAGCAGTTCTTC; CDR3: CASSPLAGIYNEQFF
V: TRBV14; size: -; J: TRBJ1-3; D: -; DNA: TGTGCCAGCAGCCTCAAGGACACCATATATTTT; CDR3: CASSLKDTIYF
V: TRBV5-5; size: -; J: TRBJ2-3; D: -; DNA: TGTGCCAGCAGCTTGGCTAGCACAGATACGCAGTATTTT; CDR3: CASSLASTDTQYF
V: TRBV14; size: -; J: TRBJ2-7; D: TRBD1; DNA: TGTGCCAGCAGCCAAGATCCGATCGAGACAGGGCTACTGAACTACGAGCAGTACTTC; CDR3: CASSQDPIETGLLNYEQYF
V: TRBV3-1/TRBV3-2; size: -; J: TRBJ1-3; D: -; DNA: TGTGCCAGCAGCCATCGGGGCCTCTCTGGAAACACCATATATTTT; CDR3: CASSHRGLSGNTIYF
V: TRBV19; size: -; J: TRBJ2-1; D: -; DNA: TGTGCCAGTAGTATAGTAAGCCCCCAGGATGAGCAGTTCTTC; CDR3: CASSIVSPQDEQFF
V: TRBV2; size: -; J: TRBJ1-1; D: TRBD1; DNA: TGTGCCAGCAGTGTTGTGACAGGGGACACTGAAGCTTTCTTT; CDR3: CASSVVTGDTEAFF
V: TRBV7-8; size: -; J: TRBJ1-4; D: -; DNA: TGTGCCAGCAGCTTAGAGACAGGCCGAAATGAAAAACTGTTTTTT; CDR3: CASSLETGRNEKLFF
V: TRBV6-4; size: -; J: TRBJ2-1; D: -; DNA: TGTGCCAGCAGTGACCGCCCGGGCCAAGGGGTCAATGAGCAGTTCTTC; CDR3: CASSDRPGQGVNEQFF
V: TRBV4-1; size: -; J: TRBJ2-7; D: -; DNA: TGCGCCAGCAGCCAAGATAGGGAAGGGGGATCCTACGAGCAGTACTTC; CDR3: CASSQDREGGSYEQYF
V: TRBV12-3/TRBV12-4; size: -; J: TRBJ1-2; D: -; DNA: TGTGCCAGCATAGGGGACACCGCATATGGCTACACCTTC; CDR3: CASIGDTAYGYTF
V: TRBV7-2; size: -; J: TRBJ2-7; D: -; DNA: TGTGCCAGCAGCTTAAACGGGAGCCCCCCCTCCTACGAGCAGTACTTC; CDR3: CASSLNGSPPSYEQYF
V: TRBV6-2/TRBV6-3; size: -; J: TRBJ1-5; D: -; DNA: TGTGCCAGCAGTTACATCGGCGTGGGGCCCCAGCATTTT; CDR3: CASSYIGVGPQHF
V: TRBV11-2; size: -; J: TRBJ2-6; D: -; DNA: TGTGCCAGCAGCTTACGGATATCTGGGGCCAACGTCCTGACTTTC; CDR3: CASSLRISGANVLTF
V: TRBV10-3; size: once; J: TRBJ1-1; D: -; DNA: TGTGCCATCAGTGCCGACGCTGAAGCTTTCTTT; CDR3: CAISADAEAFF
V: TRBV5-5; size: -; J: TRBJ2-7; D: TRBD1; DNA: TGTGCCAGCAGCTCCCCCCGGCAGGGGGCTCCCTACGAGCAGTACTTC; CDR3: CASSSPRQGAPYEQYF
V: TRBV24-1; size: once; J: TRBJ2-1; D: -; DNA: TGTGCCACCAGCGAAATCCGGGGTCTATACCATGAGCAGTTCTTC; CDR3: CATSEIRGLYHEQFF
V: TRBV7-7; size: -; J: TRBJ2-7; D: -; DNA: TGTGCTAGCAGCTTAGCAACGGGAGAAGCCTACGAGCAGTACTTC; CDR3: CASSLATGEAYEQYF
V: TRBV6-5; size: few; J: TRBJ1-4; D: TRBD1; DNA: TGTGCCAGCAGGCTTGACAGGGTTCAGGAAAAACTGTTTTTT; CDR3: CASRLDRVQEKLFF
V: TRBV7-2; size: -; J: TRBJ1-4; D: -; DNA: TGTGCCAGCAGCTTGTCAGTAACTAATGAAAAACTGTTTTTT; CDR3: CASSLSVTNEKLFF
V: TRBV24-1; size: -; J: TRBJ1-5; D: -; DNA: TGTGCCACCAGTGATTCGGGGAAGGGTTACGTCGCTCAGCCCCAGCATTTT; CDR3: CATSDSGKGYVAQPQHF
V: TRBV19; size: once; J: TRBJ2-7; D: -; DNA: TGTGCCAGTAGTATAGATGTACAGGGTACACCGGGGGAGCAGTACTTC; CDR3: CASSIDVQGTPGEQYF
V: TRBV5-1; size: -; J: TRBJ1-3; D: TRBD1; DNA: TGCGCCAGCAGCTTGGAATACAGGGGAGTCACTGGAAACACCATATATTTT; CDR3: CASSLEYRGVTGNTIYF
V: TRBV5-1; size: -; J: TRBJ1-4; D: TRBD1; DNA: TGCGCCAGCAGCTCAACCACAGGGGGCGGAAATGAAAAACTGTTTTTT; CDR3: CASSSTTGGGNEKLFF
V: TRBV7-8; size: -; J: TRBJ2-5; D: TRBD2; DNA: TGTGCCAGCAGCTTACTTGGGCGGGAGGCCCGATTACAAGAGACCCAGTACTTC; CDR3: CASSLLGREARLQETQYF
V: TRBV7-9; size: -; J: TRBJ2-7; D: TRBD2; DNA: TGTGCCAGCAGCTTTCGCGGGGGGTCCCTCTTCTACGAGCAGTACTTC; CDR3: CASSFRGGSLFYEQYF